These 2 T cell receptor beta chains originate from one sample sequenced in a study of long-term antiretroviral therapy in people with HIV (dated by TCRdb to about 2022). The immunoSEQ hsTCRB v3.0 assay was used at survey level resolution for TRB variable region sequencing. TCRdb mirrors the immuneACCESS table, restricted to in-frame sequences. Some clones are absent from its copies; in checked studies, under half trace to an unresolved V gene, and the reason for the others is unknown. This sample lists 15,000 or so clones; 91% were detected once. Jointly, the top ten make up 13% of the sample. This specimen was unsorted PBMCs, taken 0.6 years after starting antiretroviral therapy. The receptors stem from a woman in her 40s with HIV.

There are a few counts of this clone. V and J are TRBV5-1 and TRBJ1-1; 7 nucleotides agree with TRBD1. The V segment lost 8 bases and the J segment 0 bases; nucleotides outside the gene matches: 16. The CDR3 is 17 residues long. Germline loops: CDR1 SGHRS, CDR2 YFSETQ. CDR3 loop: CASQPGTVSQMNTEAFF. The CDR3 DNA sequence: TGCGCCAGTCAGCCCGGGACAGTAAGTCAAATGAACACTGAAGCTTTCTTT.

V usage is TRBV5-6 and J usage is TRBJ2-2, with 10 bases fitting TRBD1. Losses at the gene ends were 4 bases for V and 3 bases for J; bases not matched to a gene: 3. The CDR3 is made up of 15 amino acids. CDR1 and CDR2 (germline): SGHDT, YYEEEE. The CDR3 bases are TGTGCCAGCAGCCGTGGGACAGGGGACACCGGGGAGCTGTTTTTT. Encoded protein: CASSRGTGDTGELFF.